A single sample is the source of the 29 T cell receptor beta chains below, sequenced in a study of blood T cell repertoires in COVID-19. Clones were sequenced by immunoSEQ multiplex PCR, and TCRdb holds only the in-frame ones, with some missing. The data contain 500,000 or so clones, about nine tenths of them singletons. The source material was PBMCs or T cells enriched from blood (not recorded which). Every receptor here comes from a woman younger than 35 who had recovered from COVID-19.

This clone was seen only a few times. CDR3 protein: CASSESTDYGYTF. The CDR3 DNA reads as TGCGCCAGCAGTGAGTCGACAGACTATGGCTACACCTTC. J is TRBJ1-2 and V is TRBV10-2, with D perhaps matching TRBD1 (5 bases). This CDR3 spans 13 amino acids. The V end lost 0 bases, the J end lost 3 bases, and 5 bases lay between the germline ends. Germline values: CDR1 WSHSY, CDR2 SAAADI.

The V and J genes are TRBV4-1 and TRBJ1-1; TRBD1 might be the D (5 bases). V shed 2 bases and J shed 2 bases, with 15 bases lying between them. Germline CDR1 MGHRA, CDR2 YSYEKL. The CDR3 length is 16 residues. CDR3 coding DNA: TGCGCCAGCAGCCAACCGGGGGACTTTGGTAACACTGAAGCTTTCTTT. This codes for CASSQPGDFGNTEAFF.

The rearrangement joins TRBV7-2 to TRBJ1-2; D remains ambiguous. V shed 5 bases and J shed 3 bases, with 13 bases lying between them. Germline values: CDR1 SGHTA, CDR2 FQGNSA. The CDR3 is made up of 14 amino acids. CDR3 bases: TGTGCCAGCAGCGAGTTGCCGCAGGACTATGGCTACACCTTC. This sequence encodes CASSELPQDYGYTF.

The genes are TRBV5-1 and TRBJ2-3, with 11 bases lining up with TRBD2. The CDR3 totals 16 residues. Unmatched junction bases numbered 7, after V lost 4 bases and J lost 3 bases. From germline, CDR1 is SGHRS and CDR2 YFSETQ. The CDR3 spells CASSQTSGVGTDTQYF. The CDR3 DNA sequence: TGCGCCAGCAGCCAGACTAGCGGGGTGGGGACAGATACGCAGTATTTT.

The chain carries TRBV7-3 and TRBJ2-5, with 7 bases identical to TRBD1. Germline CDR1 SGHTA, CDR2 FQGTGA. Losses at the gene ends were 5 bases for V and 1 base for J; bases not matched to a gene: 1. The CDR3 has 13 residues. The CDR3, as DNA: TGTGCCAGCAGCGGGACAGCCCAAGAGACCCAGTACTTC. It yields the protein CASSGTAQETQYF.

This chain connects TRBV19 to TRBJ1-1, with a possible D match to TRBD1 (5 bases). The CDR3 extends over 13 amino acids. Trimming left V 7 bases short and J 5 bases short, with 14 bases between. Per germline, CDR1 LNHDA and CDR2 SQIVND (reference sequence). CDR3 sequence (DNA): TGTGCCAGTACCATCGCGGGGGGGACTGAAGCTTTCTTT. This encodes CASTIAGGTEAFF.

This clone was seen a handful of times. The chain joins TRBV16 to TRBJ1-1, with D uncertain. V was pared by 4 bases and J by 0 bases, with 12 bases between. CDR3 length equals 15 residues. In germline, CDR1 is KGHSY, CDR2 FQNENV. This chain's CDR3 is CASSPVRILNTEAFF. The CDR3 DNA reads TGTGCCAGCAGCCCCGTCAGGATTTTGAACACTGAAGCTTTCTTT.

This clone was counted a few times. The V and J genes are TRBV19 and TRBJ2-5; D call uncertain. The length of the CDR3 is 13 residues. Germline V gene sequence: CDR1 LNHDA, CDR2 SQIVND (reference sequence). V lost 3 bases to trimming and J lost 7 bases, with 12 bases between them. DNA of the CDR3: TGTGCCAGTAGTATTATGGGTTCAGGGACCCAGTACTTC. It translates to CASSIMGSGTQYF.

The CDR3: CASSLREGNTIYF. CDR3 nucleotide sequence: TGTGCCAGCAGCCTCAGGGAAGGGAACACCATATATTTT. The V gene is TRBV7-2, the J gene TRBJ1-3, with D possibly being TRBD1 (5 bases). The CDR3 has 13 residues. Germline V gives CDR1 SGHTA, CDR2 FQGNSA. V lost 5 bases to trimming and J lost 7 bases, with 12 bases between them. Full variable domain (missing parts from reference TRBV7-2 and TRBJ1-3): GAGVSQSPSNKVTEKGKDVELRCDPISGHTALYWYRQSLGQGLEFLIYFQGNSAPDKSGLPSDRFSAERTGGSVSTLTIQRTQQEDSAVYLCASSLREGNTIYFGEGSWLTVV.

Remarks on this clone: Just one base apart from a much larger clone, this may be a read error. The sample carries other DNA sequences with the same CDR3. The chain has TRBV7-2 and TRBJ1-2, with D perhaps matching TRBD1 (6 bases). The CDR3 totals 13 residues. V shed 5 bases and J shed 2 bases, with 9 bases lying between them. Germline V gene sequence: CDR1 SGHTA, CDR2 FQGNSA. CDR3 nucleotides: TGTGCCAGCAGCCCAGACAGGAACTATGGCTACACCTTC. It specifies CASSPDRNYGYTF.

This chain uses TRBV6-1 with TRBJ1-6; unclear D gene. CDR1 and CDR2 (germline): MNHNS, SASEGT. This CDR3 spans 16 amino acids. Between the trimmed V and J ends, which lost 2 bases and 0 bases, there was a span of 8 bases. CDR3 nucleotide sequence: TGTGCCAGCAGTGAACGGAGGAGCTCCTATAATTCACCCCTCCACTTT. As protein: CASSERRSSYNSPLHF.

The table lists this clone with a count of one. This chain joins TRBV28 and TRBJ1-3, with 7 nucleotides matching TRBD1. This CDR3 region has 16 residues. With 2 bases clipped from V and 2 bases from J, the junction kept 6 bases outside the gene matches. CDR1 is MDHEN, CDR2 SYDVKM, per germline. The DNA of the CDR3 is TGTGCCAGCAGTTTAGAAGGGGGCTCTACTGGAAACACCATATATTTT. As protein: CASSLEGGSTGNTIYF.

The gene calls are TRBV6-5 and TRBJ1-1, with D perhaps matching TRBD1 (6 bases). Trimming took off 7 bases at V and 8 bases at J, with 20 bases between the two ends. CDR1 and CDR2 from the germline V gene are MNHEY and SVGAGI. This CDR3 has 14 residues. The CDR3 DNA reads TGTGCCAGCACCGCTCTAGGGGGGGTTTTCGAAGCTTTCTTT. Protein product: CASTALGGVFEAFF.

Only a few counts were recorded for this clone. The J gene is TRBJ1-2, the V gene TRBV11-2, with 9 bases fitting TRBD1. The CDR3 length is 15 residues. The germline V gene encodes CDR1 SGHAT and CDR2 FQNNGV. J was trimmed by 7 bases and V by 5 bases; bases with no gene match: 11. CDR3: CASSPGQGWGRGYTF. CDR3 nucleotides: TGTGCCAGCAGCCCGGGACAGGGTTGGGGTCGTGGCTACACCTTC. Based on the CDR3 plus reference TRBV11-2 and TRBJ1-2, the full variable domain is EAGVAQSPRYKIIEKRQSVAFWCNPISGHATLYWYQQILGQGPKLLIQFQNNGVVDDSQLPKDRFSAERLKGVDSTLKIQPAKLEDSAVYLCASSPGQGWGRGYTFGSGTRLTVV.

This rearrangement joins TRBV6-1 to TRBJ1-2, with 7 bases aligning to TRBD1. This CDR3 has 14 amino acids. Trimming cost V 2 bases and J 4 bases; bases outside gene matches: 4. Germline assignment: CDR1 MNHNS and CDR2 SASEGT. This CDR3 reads CASSERGTVYGYTF. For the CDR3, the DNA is TGTGCCAGCAGTGAACGCGGGACAGTCTATGGCTACACCTTC.

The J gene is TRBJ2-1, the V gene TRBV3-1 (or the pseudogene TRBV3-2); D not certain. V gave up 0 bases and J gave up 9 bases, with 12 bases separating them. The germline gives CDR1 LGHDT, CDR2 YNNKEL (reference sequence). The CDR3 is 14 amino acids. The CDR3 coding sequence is TGTGCCAGCAGCCAAGATGCAGGCAGTGGTGAGCAGTTCTTC. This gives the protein CASSQDAGSGEQFF.

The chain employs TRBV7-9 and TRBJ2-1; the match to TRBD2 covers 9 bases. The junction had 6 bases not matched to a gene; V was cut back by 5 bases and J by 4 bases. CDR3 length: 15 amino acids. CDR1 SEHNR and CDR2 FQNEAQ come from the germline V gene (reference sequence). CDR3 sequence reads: CASSPPSGVYNEQFF. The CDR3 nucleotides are TGTGCCAGCAGCCCCCCTAGCGGGGTATACAATGAGCAGTTCTTC. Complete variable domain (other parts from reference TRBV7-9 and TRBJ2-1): DTGVSQNPRHKITKRGQNVTFRCDPISEHNRLYWYRQTLGQGPEFLTYFQNEAQLEKSRLLSDRFSAERPKGSFSTLEIQRTEQGDSAMYLCASSPPSGVYNEQFFGPGTRLTVL.

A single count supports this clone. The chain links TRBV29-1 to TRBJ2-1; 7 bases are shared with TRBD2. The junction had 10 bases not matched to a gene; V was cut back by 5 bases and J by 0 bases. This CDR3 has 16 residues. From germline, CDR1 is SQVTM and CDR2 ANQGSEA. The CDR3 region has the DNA TGCAGCGTTCGTCAACGGGGAGGGAGCTCCTACAATGAGCAGTTCTTC. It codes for CSVRQRGGSSYNEQFF.

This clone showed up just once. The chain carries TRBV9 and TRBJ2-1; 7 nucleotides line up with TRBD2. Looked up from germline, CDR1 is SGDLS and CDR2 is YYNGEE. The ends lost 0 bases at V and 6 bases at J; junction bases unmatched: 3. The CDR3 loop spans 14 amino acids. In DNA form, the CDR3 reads TGTGCCAGCAGCGTAGGGACTAGTTTCAATGAGCAGTTCTTC. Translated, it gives CASSVGTSFNEQFF.

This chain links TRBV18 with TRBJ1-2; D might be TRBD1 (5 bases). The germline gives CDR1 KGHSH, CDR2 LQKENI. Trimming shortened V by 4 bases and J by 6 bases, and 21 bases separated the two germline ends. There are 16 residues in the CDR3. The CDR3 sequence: CASSLGFLTARNGYTF. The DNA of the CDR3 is TGTGCCAGCTCACTGGGGTTCTTGACAGCAAGGAATGGCTACACCTTC.

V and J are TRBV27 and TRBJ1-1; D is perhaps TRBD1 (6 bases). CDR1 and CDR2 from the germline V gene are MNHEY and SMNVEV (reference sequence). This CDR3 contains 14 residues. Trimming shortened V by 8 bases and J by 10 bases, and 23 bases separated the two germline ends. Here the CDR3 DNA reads TGTGCCAGCGCACAGGGATTCACAACCAGCCGAGCTTTCTTT. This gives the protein CASAQGFTTSRAFF.

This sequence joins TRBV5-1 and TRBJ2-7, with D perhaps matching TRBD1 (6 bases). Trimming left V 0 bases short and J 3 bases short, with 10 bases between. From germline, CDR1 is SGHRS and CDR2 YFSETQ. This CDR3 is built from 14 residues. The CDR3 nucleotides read TGCGCCAGCAGCTTGGTGGGACAAGACTACGAGCAGTACTTC. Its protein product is CASSLVGQDYEQYF.

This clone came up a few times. The CDR3 reads CAWSPRTGAGYTEAFF. The CDR3 nucleotides read TGTGCCTGGAGTCCTAGGACAGGGGCTGGTTACACTGAAGCTTTCTTT. V is TRBV30 and J is TRBJ1-1, with 9 nucleotides matching TRBD1. Trimming cost V 2 bases and J 3 bases; bases outside gene matches: 10. The germline V gene encodes CDR1 GTSNPN and CDR2 SVGIG (reference sequence). The CDR3 sequence is 16 residues long.

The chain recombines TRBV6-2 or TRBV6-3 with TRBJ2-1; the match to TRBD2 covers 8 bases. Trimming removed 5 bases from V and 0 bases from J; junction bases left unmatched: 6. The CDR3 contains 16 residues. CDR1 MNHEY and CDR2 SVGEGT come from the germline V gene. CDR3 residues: CASSDGGASSYNEQFF. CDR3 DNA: TGTGCCAGCAGTGACGGGGGGGCCAGCTCCTACAATGAGCAGTTCTTC.

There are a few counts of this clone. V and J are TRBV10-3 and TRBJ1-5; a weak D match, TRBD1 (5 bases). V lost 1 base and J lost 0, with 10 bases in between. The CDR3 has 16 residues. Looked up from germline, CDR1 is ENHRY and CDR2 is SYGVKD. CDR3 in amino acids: CAISEFGQNSNQPQHF. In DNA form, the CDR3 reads TGTGCCATCAGTGAGTTTGGACAAAATAGCAATCAGCCCCAGCATTTT.

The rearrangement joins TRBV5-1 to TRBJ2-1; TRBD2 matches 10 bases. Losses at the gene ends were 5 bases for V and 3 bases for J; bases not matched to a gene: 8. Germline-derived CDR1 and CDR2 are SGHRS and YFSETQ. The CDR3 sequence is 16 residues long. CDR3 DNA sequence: TGCGCCAGCAGGAAGGTAGCGGGGGGCCTCTACAATGAGCAGTTCTTC. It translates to CASRKVAGGLYNEQFF. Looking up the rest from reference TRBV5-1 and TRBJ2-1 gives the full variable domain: KAGVTQTPRYLIKTRGQQVTLSCSPISGHRSVSWYQQTPGQGLQFLFEYFSETQRNKGNFPGRFSGRQFSNSRSEMNVSTLELGDSALYLCASRKVAGGLYNEQFFGPGTRLTVL.

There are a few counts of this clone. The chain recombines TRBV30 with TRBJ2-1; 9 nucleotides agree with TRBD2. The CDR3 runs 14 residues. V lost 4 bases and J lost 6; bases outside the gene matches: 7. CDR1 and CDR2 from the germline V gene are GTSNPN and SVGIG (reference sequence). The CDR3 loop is CAWTGTSPFNEQFF. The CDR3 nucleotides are TGTGCCTGGACCGGGACTAGCCCATTCAATGAGCAGTTCTTC.

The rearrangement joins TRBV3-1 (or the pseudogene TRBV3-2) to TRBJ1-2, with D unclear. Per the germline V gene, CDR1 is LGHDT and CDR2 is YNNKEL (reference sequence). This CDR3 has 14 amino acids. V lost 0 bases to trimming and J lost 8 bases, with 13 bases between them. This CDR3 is CASSQEARPGGYTF. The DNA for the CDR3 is TGTGCCAGCAGCCAAGAGGCCAGGCCAGGAGGCTACACCTTC.

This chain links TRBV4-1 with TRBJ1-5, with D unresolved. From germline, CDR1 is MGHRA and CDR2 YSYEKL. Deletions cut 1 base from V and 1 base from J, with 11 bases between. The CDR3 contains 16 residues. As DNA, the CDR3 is TGCGCCAGCAGCCAAGGGAGGCTCCTAAGCAATCAGCCCCAGCATTTT. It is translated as CASSQGRLLSNQPQHF.